The rows below give T cell receptor beta chains drawn from one sample of a study of blood T cell repertoires in COVID-19. The table came from immunoSEQ multiplex PCR; TCRdb's copy has only in-frame clones and leaves some out. This table has over 55,000 clones, around 88% appearing once. Material: peripheral blood. Receptor source: a man aged 45-65 years with active COVID-19. Each CDR3 is given without its conserved first and last residue. Each record gives: V gene, J gene, CDR3 protein.

TRBV25-1	TRBJ1-1	ASTGYTEAF
TRBV9	TRBJ2-3	ASSPTGGGTDTQY
TRBV7-6	TRBJ2-7	ASSLASSGPSYEQY
TRBV19	TRBJ2-1	ASTPIRGSSYNEQF
TRBV4-2	TRBJ2-2	ASSRGQTGELF
TRBV12-5	TRBJ2-5	ASGLGTGLQETQY
TRBV6-5	TRBJ2-7	ASSLSLAERYEQY
TRBV24-1	TRBJ2-7	ATSDPRQARFGEQY
TRBV7-9	TRBJ1-1	ASSLRAGRGLSVGTEAF
TRBV27	TRBJ1-5	ASSSPYSNQPQH
TRBV5-5	TRBJ1-5	ASSLGTGANNQPQH
TRBV28	TRBJ1-4	ASSNRVDEKLF
TRBV9	TRBJ2-5	ASSVLAEETQY
TRBV7-9	TRBJ1-2	ASSLGQGRNYGYT
TRBV24-1	TRBJ2-7	ATSDGTSPRYEQY
TRBV3-1/TRBV3-2	TRBJ2-1	ASRFNSGGGNNEQF
TRBV7-9	TRBJ1-2	ASSLDVASFYGYT
TRBV7-2	TRBJ1-2	ASSLPSGTGGYT
TRBV3-1/TRBV3-2	TRBJ2-4	ASSQDGGEVFQY
TRBV4-2	TRBJ2-1	ASSQANGNNGQF
TRBV28	TRBJ1-1	ASSLPARGNTEAF
TRBV29-1	TRBJ1-1	SVEQGPRSMAF
TRBV12-3/TRBV12-4	TRBJ1-2	ASSLIRQDGYT
TRBV7-8	TRBJ1-1	ASSLEARGTEAF
TRBV4-3	TRBJ2-7	ASSQDPPLAGKLEQY
TRBV18	TRBJ2-3	ASSPGLAVTQY
TRBV7-9	TRBJ2-3	ASTPGGEADTQY
TRBV4-3	TRBJ1-2	ASSQDPGQHYGYT
TRBV9	TRBJ1-2	ASRGVYNYGYT
TRBV28	TRBJ1-4	ASSLPGEGWKKLF
TRBV24-1	TRBJ2-3	ATSDLLASGGADTQY
TRBV7-6	TRBJ2-1	ASSLSDSIYNEQF
TRBV4-3	TRBJ2-7	ASSQEVSEWAEQY
TRBV5-4	TRBJ2-7	ASSSYRVGGPYEQY
TRBV19	TRBJ2-3	ASSIVGDTDTQY
TRBV9	TRBJ1-1	ASSVSGETEAF
TRBV10-1	TRBJ2-3	ASSEQGASLDTQY
TRBV20-1	TRBJ1-1	SAFRGAEAF
TRBV7-2	TRBJ1-2	ASSSRTGLNYGYT
TRBV4-1	TRBJ2-7	ASSHEQGYEQY
TRBV28	TRBJ2-1	ASASPIGYNEQF
TRBV2	TRBJ2-7	ASNPGGTETKEQY